Below, 17 T cell receptor beta chains from the same sample are listed, as sequenced in a study of T cell changes during pregnancy in multiple sclerosis. Some clones are missing from TCRdb's copy, which holds only in-frame ones; the method was immunoSEQ multiplex PCR. The data contain around 63,000 clones, 92% of them singletons. This specimen was peripheral blood, taken in the third trimester of pregnancy. These receptors were collected from a female donor in good health, enrolled as a control in a pregnancy study.

The chain employs TRBV6-5 and TRBJ1-5; D may be TRBD1 (5 bases). Per germline, CDR1 MNHEY and CDR2 SVGAGI. V shed 0 bases and J shed 6 bases, with 12 bases lying between them. The CDR3 is made up of 15 amino acids. The chain's CDR3 is CASSYSSGKGQPQHF. The CDR3 DNA reads TGTGCCAGCAGTTACTCGTCAGGGAAGGGTCAGCCCCAGCATTTT.

The V and J genes are TRBV18 and TRBJ1-2, with 8 bases identical to TRBD1. The ends lost 6 bases at V and 8 bases at J; junction bases unmatched: 14. CDR1 is KGHSH, CDR2 LQKENI, per germline. The CDR3 covers 15 residues. The CDR3 DNA follows: TGTGCCAGCTCGACCTCAGGGGGCCTGGTTGGGGGCTACACCTTC. It codes for CASSTSGGLVGGYTF.

V usage is TRBV11-2 and J usage is TRBJ2-7; the D gene is possibly TRBD1 (6 bases). V dropped 4 bases and J dropped 3 bases, with 13 bases sitting between them. Germline V lookup: CDR1 SGHAT, CDR2 FQNNGV. CDR3 length equals 14 residues. CDR3 sequence (DNA): TGTGCCAGCAGCTCCGGACAGTATCGCTACGAGCAGTACTTC. It codes for CASSSGQYRYEQYF.

The genes are TRBV9 and TRBJ2-1; 8 bases fit TRBD2. The V and J ends lost 0 bases and 6 bases, in that order; junction bases with no gene match: 5. The CDR3 extends over 15 amino acids. Germline V gene sequence: CDR1 SGDLS, CDR2 YYNGEE. The CDR3 DNA is TGTGCCAGCAGCGTAGGAAGACTAGCGAGCAATGAGCAGTTCTTC. Its translation is CASSVGRLASNEQFF. Full variable domain (rest looked up from reference TRBV9 and TRBJ2-1): DSGVTQTPKHLITATGQRVTLRCSPRSGDLSVYWYQQSLDQGLQFLIQYYNGEERAKGNILERFSAQQFPDLHSELNLSSLELGDSALYFCASSVGRLASNEQFFGPGTRLTVL.

This clone has a single count. The chain carries TRBV7-9 and TRBJ2-3; D gene ambiguous. Trimming removed 3 bases at V and 0 bases at J, with 10 bases between. In germline, CDR1 is SEHNR, CDR2 FQNEAQ (reference sequence). This CDR3 is built from 15 residues. For the CDR3, the DNA is TGTGCCAGCAGCTTGGCCAGAATTAGCACAGATACGCAGTATTTT. This translates into CASSLARISTDTQYF.

This sequence joins TRBV19 and TRBJ1-3, with D unresolved. V was clipped by 3 bases and J by 9 bases, with 27 bases between them. CDR1 is LNHDA, CDR2 SQIVND, per germline (reference sequence). This CDR3 region has 18 residues. CDR3 sequence reads: CASSISLDGGGVKSTIYF. CDR3 DNA sequence: TGTGCCAGTAGTATCTCCCTGGACGGCGGAGGAGTAAAGAGCACCATATATTTT.

This sequence joins TRBV4-3 and TRBJ1-2; the D gene is possibly TRBD1 (5 bases). Trimming shortened V by 1 base and J by 5 bases, and 8 bases separated the two germline ends. The CDR3 length is 13 residues. CDR1 and CDR2 (germline): LGHNA, YSLEER. The CDR3 region is CASSQGGGYGYTF. CDR3 DNA: TGCGCCAGCAGCCAAGGGGGCGGATATGGCTACACCTTC.

The CDR3 sequence is CASSVPPRDRNNYGYTF. The CDR3, as DNA: TGTGCCAGCAGCGTCCCGCCCCGGGACAGAAATAACTATGGCTACACCTTC. This chain joins TRBV9 and TRBJ1-2; 7 bases align to TRBD1. J was trimmed by 1 base and V by 2 bases; bases with no gene match: 11. CDR1 is SGDLS and CDR2 is YYNGEE in the germline V gene. The CDR3 sequence is 17 residues long.

This sequence joins TRBV5-6 and TRBJ1-1; 7 bases fit TRBD1. CDR3 length equals 14 residues. J gave up 2 bases and V 3 bases, and 4 bases lay outside the gene matches. Germline-derived CDR1 and CDR2 are SGHDT and YYEEEE. This chain's CDR3 is CASSWGQLNTEAFF. CDR3 DNA sequence: TGTGCCAGCAGCTGGGGACAGCTAAACACTGAAGCTTTCTTT.

The gene calls are TRBV14 and TRBJ2-5; D may be TRBD2 (6 bases). The CDR3 length is 13 residues. Trimming removed 4 bases from V and 2 bases from J, with 8 bases in between. Germline CDR1 and CDR2: SGHDN and FVKESK. CDR3 in DNA: TGTGCCAGCAGCCTCGGGGGACAAGAGACCCAGTACTTC. Protein: CASSLGGQETQYF. Filled out from reference TRBV14 and TRBJ2-5, the complete variable domain reads EAGVTQFPSHSVIEKGQTVTLRCDPISGHDNLYWYRRVMGKEIKFLLHFVKESKQDESGMPNNRFLAERTGGTYSTLKVQPAELEDSGVYFCASSLGGQETQYFGPGTRLLVL.

The CDR3 spells CASSLVRQGADGYTF. DNA for the CDR3: TGTGCCAGCAGCTTAGTCCGACAGGGAGCGGACGGCTACACCTTC. The chain employs TRBV7-9 and TRBJ1-2, with 7 bases lining up with TRBD1. V shed 1 base, J shed 8 bases, and the junction held 10 bases outside the gene matches. The CDR3 extends over 15 amino acids. Looked up from germline, CDR1 is SEHNR and CDR2 is FQNEAQ (reference sequence). Variable domain in full (rest from reference TRBV7-9 and TRBJ1-2): DTGVSQNPRHKITKRGQNVTFRCDPISEHNRLYWYRQTLGQGPEFLTYFQNEAQLEKSRLLSDRFSAERPKGSFSTLEIQRTEQGDSAMYLCASSLVRQGADGYTFGSGTRLTVV.

This clone was observed once. The CDR3 nucleotides read TGTGCCAGCAGCTTAATTGTGGGGCTCGAGCAGTACTTC. Its protein is CASSLIVGLEQYF. The J gene is TRBJ2-7, the V gene TRBV7-9; a possible D gene is TRBD1 (5 bases). The CDR3 contains 13 residues. V lost 2 bases to trimming and J lost 6 bases, with 11 bases between them. Germline V gene data show CDR1 as SEHNR and CDR2 as FQNEAQ (reference sequence).

The chain uses TRBV11-2 and TRBJ2-2; 10 positions match TRBD1. Germline loops: CDR1 SGHAT, CDR2 FQNNGV. CDR3 length: 17 residues. The ends lost 5 bases at V and 6 bases at J; junction bases unmatched: 12. The CDR3 reads CASSPTAGTGAPGELFF. In DNA form, the CDR3 reads TGTGCCAGCAGCCCGACCGCCGGGACAGGGGCCCCCGGGGAGCTGTTTTTT.

The V gene is TRBV5-1, the J gene TRBJ2-6; D remains unclear. This CDR3 spans 16 amino acids. The germline V gene has CDR1 SGHRS and CDR2 YFSETQ. Trimming took 0 bases from V and 0 from J, leaving 7 bases between them. The CDR3 loop is CASSLGASSGANVLTF. CDR3 DNA: TGCGCCAGCAGCTTGGGCGCCTCCTCTGGGGCCAACGTCCTGACTTTC. The full variable domain, rest sourced from reference TRBV5-1 and TRBJ2-6, is KAGVTQTPRYLIKTRGQQVTLSCSPISGHRSVSWYQQTPGQGLQFLFEYFSETQRNKGNFPGRFSGRQFSNSRSEMNVSTLELGDSALYLCASSLGASSGANVLTFGAGSRLTVL.

This clone showed up just a few times. The rearrangement links TRBV7-2 to TRBJ2-3, with D hard to call. Trimming left V 2 bases short and J 2 bases short, with 8 bases between. The V gene's germline CDR1 is SGHTA and CDR2 FQGNSA. The CDR3 covers 14 residues. The CDR3 DNA reads TGTGCCAGCAGCTTAACACCTCTCACAGATACGCAGTATTTT. Residues: CASSLTPLTDTQYF. Variable domain in full (rest from reference TRBV7-2 and TRBJ2-3): GAGVSQSPSNKVTEKGKDVELRCDPISGHTALYWYRQSLGQGLEFLIYFQGNSAPDKSGLPSDRFSAERTGGSVSTLTIQRTQQEDSAVYLCASSLTPLTDTQYFGPGTRLTVL.

The chain carries TRBV4-1 and TRBJ2-1; tentatively, D is TRBD1 (6 bases). Germline lookup yields CDR1 MGHRA and CDR2 YSYEKL. V was shortened by 7 bases and J by 7 bases, with 11 bases between the two germline ends. The CDR3 loop spans 12 amino acids. The CDR3 DNA follows: TGCGCCAGCATGATGGGGGCAAATGAGCAGTTCTTC. It is translated as CASMMGANEQFF.

The chain is built from TRBV5-4 and TRBJ1-1; D not certain. From germline, CDR1 is SGHNT and CDR2 YYREEE (reference sequence). V lost 0 bases and J lost 8, with 11 bases in between. This CDR3 is built from 13 residues. CDR3 in DNA: TGTGCCAGCAGCTTGGCCGGGTACGGGGAAGCTTTCTTT. Translated, it gives CASSLAGYGEAFF.